This T cell receptor (beta chain) was recovered during a study of blood T cell repertoires in COVID-19. Study context: T cells, B-cell-depleted T cells, or PBMCs provided the cDNA or gDNA that served as material.

Libraries were prepared by immunoSEQ multiplex PCR; TCRdb keeps only in-frame clonotypes and omits some of them. The sample holds about 110,000 clones, 65% to 80% seen once. With V trimmed by 4 bases and J by 4 bases, 6 bases remained unmatched. The germline CDR1 and CDR2 sequences are SGDLS and YYNGEE. The length of the CDR3 is 14 residues. The sequence was collected from a man between 65 and 85 years old with active or convalescent COVID-19. This sequence joins TRBV9 and TRBJ2-5; the match to TRBD2 covers 8 bases. Specimen: peripheral blood. This CDR3 is CASSLRTSPETQYF. DNA for the CDR3: TGTGCCAGCAGCTTACGGACTAGCCCAGAGACCCAGTACTTC. The entire variable domain, with the rest obtained from reference TRBV9 and TRBJ2-5, is as follows: DSGVTQTPKHLITATGQRVTLRCSPRSGDLSVYWYQQSLDQGLQFLIQYYNGEERAKGNILERFSAQQFPDLHSELNLSSLELGDSALYFCASSLRTSPETQYFGPGTRLLVL.